This T cell receptor (beta chain) originates from a study of identical twins. Template switching, a step in the protocol, added a universal primer site, and cDNA carried unique molecular identifiers. Each CDR3 protein is one row after TCRdb ran MiXCR on the 5' RACE reads. The data contain about 690,000 distinct CDR3 sequences, 21% of them singletons. This CDR3 contains 15 residues. Unmatched junction bases numbered 5, after V lost 3 bases and J lost 4 bases. The germline gives CDR1 SGDLS, CDR2 YYNGEE. A remark on this clonotype: The antigen is unknown.

Study-level findings and limits: Out-of-frame beta chain sequences displayed weaker excess sharing between twins.

These data were likewise used in another study, on T cells expressing NK-cell markers.

Specimen: PBMCs. This clonotype was sampled from a woman under 30 in good health. The chain couples TRBV9 to TRBJ2-5; 11 bases agree with TRBD2. This CDR3 reads CASSATGLAGETQYF. The DNA of the CDR3 is TGTGCCAGCAGCGCAACTGGACTAGCGGGAGAGACCCAGTACTTC.